Sequencing of this T cell receptor (beta chain) was carried out in a study of cytomegalovirus exposure and HLA in healthy donors. Study-wide context: The 110 or so validation repertoires used a platform that matched the one used for the 500 to 700 first-cohort repertoires, as a later analysis reported.

Data came from immunoSEQ multiplex PCR; TCRdb stores just in-frame clones and leaves some out. The data hold tens of thousands of clones, with approximately 94% observed a single time. Whole-study results and caveats: Researchers catalogued about 160 TCR beta chains as cytomegalovirus-associated. According to a later analysis, TCR clusters from the first cohort tended to co-occur in the 120 or so validation repertoires.

Remarks on this clone: Its antigen is unidentified.

The donors were members of the validation cohort comprising over a hundred subjects, separate from the approximately 670-subject first cohort. The source material was PBMCs. The TCR originated in a woman aged 18-29 years in good health and CMV-seropositive.

The CDR3: CASSLSGGFSNQPQHF. The CDR3 DNA is TGTGCCAGCAGCTTATCAGGGGGCTTTAGCAATCAGCCCCAGCATTTT. The chain is built from TRBV7-8 and TRBJ1-5; 8 nucleotides agree with TRBD1. V was pared by 2 bases and J by 0 bases, with 3 bases of the junction left unmatched. From germline, CDR1 is SGHVS and CDR2 FQNEAQ. The CDR3 sequence is 16 residues long.